This entry lists 20 T cell receptor beta chains sequenced from one sample in a study of T cells expressing NK-cell markers. One entry per CDR3 protein, without DNA, is what TCRdb gives after re-calling the 5' RACE reads. In total, the table holds about 110,000 distinct CDR3 sequences. Sequencing used blood T cells: a sorted CD56 or NKG2C T cell subset, CD4+ or CD8+ T cells, or bulk PBMC T cells (not recorded which). These receptors all stem from a woman aged 18-70 years in good health.

The chain employs TRBV10-3 and TRBJ2-7; TCRdb picks TRBD1, but there is no DNA to check that call. CDR1 is ENHRY, CDR2 SYGVKD, per germline. This CDR3 contains 15 residues. The CDR3 loop reads CAIKGKGTSSYEQYF.

The rearrangement links TRBV7-2 to TRBJ2-3; without DNA, the TCRdb call of TRBD2 cannot be checked. This CDR3 has 16 residues. Germline CDR1 and CDR2: SGHTA and FQGNSA. This chain's CDR3 is CASSPGPSGVADTQYF.

The chain links TRBV12-3 or TRBV12-4 to TRBJ2-3; with no DNA, the TCRdb D assignment of TRBD1 cannot be verified. CDR3 size: 17 residues. CDR3 protein: CASSFLENRENTDTQYF.

The chain uses TRBV27 and TRBJ1-1; no DNA is available, so the TRBD1 call from TCRdb remains unchecked. From germline, CDR1 is MNHEY and CDR2 SMNVEV (reference sequence). The CDR3 length is 14 residues. The CDR3 protein is CASSWQGLSTEAFF.

The rearrangement links TRBV9 to TRBJ2-7. Germline V gene data show CDR1 as SGDLS and CDR2 as YYNGEE. This CDR3 is 14 amino acids long. The CDR3 loop reads CASSVSGITHEQYF.

The genes are TRBV20-1 and TRBJ2-7; TCRdb's assignment of TRBD1 cannot be checked, as there is no DNA. The CDR3 runs to 13 residues. Germline CDR1 and CDR2: DFQATT and SNEGSKA (reference sequence). CDR3 loop: CSAMDPLKDEQYF.

This rearrangement joins TRBV5-1 to TRBJ1-1. Germline assignment: CDR1 SGHRS and CDR2 YFSETQ. The CDR3 consists of 13 residues. Here the CDR3 reads CASSYELNTEAFF.

The chain is built from TRBV5-6 and TRBJ1-5. The CDR3 is 14 residues long. Germline V gene data show CDR1 as SGHDT and CDR2 as YYEEEE. CDR3 protein: CASSLGGETQPQHF.

V usage is TRBV5-1 and J usage is TRBJ1-5. The CDR3 has 14 residues. The germline V gene encodes CDR1 SGHRS and CDR2 YFSETQ. The CDR3 spells CASSLNSLDQPQHF.

The rearrangement links TRBV20-1 to TRBJ1-1; TCRdb picks TRBD1, but there is no DNA to check that call. The CDR3 totals 14 residues. The germline CDR1 and CDR2 sequences are DFQATT and SNEGSKA (reference sequence). The CDR3: CSAYLGTENTEAFF.

The CDR3 sequence: CASSSGTSGAYEQYF. The chain combines TRBV7-2 with TRBJ2-7; TCRdb indicates TRBD2, and absent DNA this call remains unverified. Per germline, CDR1 SGHTA and CDR2 FQGNSA. This CDR3 region has 15 residues.

The rearrangement joins TRBV5-5 to TRBJ1-1; TCRdb lists TRBD1, though no DNA is available to test this call. The CDR3 has 13 amino acids. The V gene's germline CDR1 is SGHKS and CDR2 YYEKEE (reference sequence). Here the CDR3 reads CASSLGPGNEAFF.

The rearrangement uses TRBV11-1 and TRBJ2-2; the TRBD2 assignment by TCRdb is unverifiable without DNA. The CDR3 extends over 18 amino acids. Germline V gives CDR1 SGHAT, CDR2 FQDESV (reference sequence). CDR3 sequence: CASSVPTSGGTGTGELFF.

The V call is TRBV7-6, the J call TRBJ2-5; absent DNA, TCRdb's TRBD2 call cannot be checked. Per the germline V gene, CDR1 is SGHVS and CDR2 is FNYEAQ. The CDR3 extends over 17 amino acids. The CDR3 spells CASSLALPAGEEETQYF.

The J gene is TRBJ1-3, the V gene TRBV6-2 or TRBV6-3; TCRdb lists TRBD1, though no DNA is available to test this call. Looked up from germline, CDR1 is MNHEY and CDR2 is SVGEGT. There are 14 residues in the CDR3. This chain's CDR3 is CASTTGTTGNTIYF.

The rearrangement uses TRBV7-2 and TRBJ2-7; the D call of TRBD1 rests on TCRdb alone, since no DNA is present to check it. This CDR3 has 15 amino acids. The V gene's germline CDR1 is SGHTA and CDR2 FQGNSA. This CDR3 is CASSFTGRISYEQYF.

V is TRBV19 and J is TRBJ2-5; the D call from TCRdb, TRBD1, cannot be confirmed without DNA. In germline, CDR1 is LNHDA, CDR2 SQIVND (reference sequence). This CDR3 has 14 amino acids. CDR3 sequence: CATRDVTERETQYF.

The rearrangement uses TRBV14 and TRBJ2-5; TCRdb's D call, TRBD1, is unchecked because there is no DNA. This CDR3 is built from 14 residues. CDR1 SGHDN and CDR2 FVKESK come from the germline V gene. CDR3 in amino acids: CASSSRTGQETQYF. The full variable domain, rest sourced from reference TRBV14 and TRBJ2-5, is EAGVTQFPSHSVIEKGQTVTLRCDPISGHDNLYWYRRVMGKEIKFLLHFVKESKQDESGMPNNRFLAERTGGTYSTLKVQPAELEDSGVYFCASSSRTGQETQYFGPGTRLLVL.

V is TRBV6-4 and J is TRBJ1-5; lacking DNA, the TRBD1 call made by TCRdb goes unchecked. This CDR3 is 16 amino acids long. Germline V gives CDR1 MRHNA, CDR2 SNTAGT. CDR3: CASHADGKTGNQPQHF.

The chain employs TRBV30 and TRBJ2-1; TCRdb reports TRBD2, a call that lacks DNA to check it against. Germline V gene data show CDR1 as GTSNPN and CDR2 as SVGIG (reference sequence). The CDR3 extends over 18 amino acids. CDR3 in amino acids: CAWSGLAGGRVSVGEQFF.